One and the same sample provided the 29 T cell receptor beta chains below, sequenced in a study of early T cells in non-severe SARS-CoV-2 infection. TCRdb fed the 5' RACE reads into MiXCR, producing one record per CDR3 protein. Of some 82,000 distinct CDR3 sequences in the sample, about 12% were seen once. Sequencing used whole blood. Every receptor here comes from an adult who was a healthcare worker with PCR-confirmed SARS-CoV-2 infection or an uninfected control (not recorded which).

This clonotype has at least ten counts. The chain recombines TRBV11-2 with TRBJ2-2, with TRBD2 identical over 13 bases. This CDR3 has 16 residues. V shed 5 bases and J 5 bases; nucleotides not matched to a gene: 5. Germline V gives CDR1 SGHAT, CDR2 FQNNGV. CDR3 coding DNA: TGTGCCAGCAGCGCCCCACTAGCGGGGGGGACCGGGGAGCTGTTTTTT. Amino acids: CASSAPLAGGTGELFF.

This clonotype was recorded many times. The chain links TRBV7-6 to TRBJ2-2; D gene ambiguous. V gave up 1 base and J gave up 1 base, with 7 bases separating them. This CDR3 spans 15 amino acids. The germline V gene has CDR1 SGHVS and CDR2 FNYEAQ. The CDR3 spells CASSLVSQNTGELFF. The CDR3 DNA sequence: TGTGCCAGCAGCTTAGTAAGCCAGAACACCGGGGAGCTGTTTTTT.

This clonotype has more than one count but fewer than ten. V and J are TRBV13 and TRBJ2-7; D possibly corresponds to TRBD1 (7 bases). This CDR3 comprises 15 residues. V was trimmed by 0 bases and J by 2 bases, leaving 11 bases between them. The germline V gene has CDR1 PRHDT and CDR2 FYEKMQ (reference sequence). The CDR3 sequence: CASSLGDRRAYEQYF. The DNA of the CDR3 is TGTGCCAGCAGCTTAGGGGACAGGAGGGCCTACGAGCAGTACTTC.

The chain combines TRBV7-9 with TRBJ1-2, with D uncertain. The CDR3 extends over 13 amino acids. Between the trimmed V and J ends, which lost 3 bases and 3 bases, there was a span of 8 bases. Germline V gene sequence: CDR1 SEHNR, CDR2 FQNEAQ (reference sequence). CDR3 residues: CASSFDTDYGYTF. The CDR3 nucleotides are TGTGCCAGCAGCTTCGACACAGACTATGGCTACACCTTC. Full variable domain (missing parts from reference TRBV7-9 and TRBJ1-2): DTGVSQNPRHKITKRGQNVTFRCDPISEHNRLYWYRQTLGQGPEFLTYFQNEAQLEKSRLLSDRFSAERPKGSFSTLEIQRTEQGDSAMYLCASSFDTDYGYTFGSGTRLTVV.

Turning to this clonotype: Here the CDR3 omits its conserved ending phenylalanine or tryptophan, so a read error is the likely source. The DNA is left out, because the CDR3 cannot be placed on it with certainty; the CDR3 is given as TCRdb lists it. The rearrangement links TRBV7-9 to TRBJ2-3. CDR1 is SEHNR, CDR2 FQNEAQ, per germline (reference sequence). The CDR3 is made up of 11 amino acids, end residues included. The CDR3 loop is CASRSELELSI.

On this clonotype: A much larger clone differs from this one at a single base, so this may be a read error. The chain combines TRBV5-1 with TRBJ1-1; no firm D call. The V and J ends lost 4 bases and 6 bases respectively, with 13 bases between them. Germline values: CDR1 SGHRS, CDR2 YFSETQ. This CDR3 has 13 amino acids. The CDR3 DNA follows: TGCGCCAGCAGCGTAACAATGACTTCTGAAGCTTTCTTT. The encoded protein is CASSVTMTSEAFF.

This clonotype occurred a few times. This sequence joins TRBV7-3 and TRBJ2-2, with D perhaps TRBD2 (6 bases). The germline CDR1 and CDR2 sequences are SGHTA and FQGTGA. Between the trimmed V and J ends, which lost 2 bases and 9 bases, there was a span of 13 bases. The CDR3 covers 14 residues. The CDR3 spells CASSLEGLTRELFF. CDR3 coding DNA: TGTGCCAGCAGCTTAGAGGGACTCACTAGGGAGCTGTTTTTT. The whole variable domain, filled in from reference TRBV7-3 and TRBJ2-2, reads GAGVSQTPSNKVTEKGKYVELRCDPISGHTALYWYRQSLGQGPEFLIYFQGTGAADDSGLPNDRFFAVRPEGSVSTLKIQRTERGDSAVYLCASSLEGLTRELFFGEGSRLTVL.

This clonotype was detected many times. This chain uses TRBV12-3 or TRBV12-4 with TRBJ1-1, with 7 bases aligning to TRBD1. V lost 4 bases and J lost 3; bases outside the gene matches: 8. The CDR3 totals 15 residues. CDR3 coding DNA: TGTGCCAGCAGTTCACCACCTCAGGGGGACACTGAAGCTTTCTTT. It codes for CASSSPPQGDTEAFF.

This clonotype appeared many times. The chain recombines TRBV5-5 with TRBJ2-1, with TRBD1 matching 7 bases. This CDR3 region has 15 residues. J lost 7 bases, V lost 0 bases, and 7 bases had no gene match. Germline CDR1 SGHKS, CDR2 YYEKEE (reference sequence). CDR3 region: CASSLEPGGLNEQFF. CDR3 DNA sequence: TGTGCCAGCAGCTTGGAACCAGGGGGATTAAATGAGCAGTTCTTC.

This clonotype was counted at least ten times. This chain joins TRBV19 and TRBJ1-2; no reliable D call. The CDR3 is 13 residues long. The ends were cut back, 5 bases at V and 4 bases at J, with 11 bases in the middle. Germline CDR1 LNHDA, CDR2 SQIVND (reference sequence). For the CDR3, the DNA is TGTGCCAGTAGTCCCACGGTGGGCTATGGCTACACCTTC. This gives the protein CASSPTVGYGYTF.

This clonotype was detected ten times or more. V is TRBV29-1 and J is TRBJ2-2; D is undetermined. The CDR3 is 13 residues long. V lost 7 bases to trimming and J lost 5 bases, with 14 bases between them. Per the germline V gene, CDR1 is SQVTM and CDR2 is ANQGSEA. The CDR3 reads CSAQSWQTGELFF. The CDR3 bases are TGCAGCGCCCAATCCTGGCAGACCGGGGAGCTGTTTTTT.

This clonotype was observed a handful of times. Written as DNA, the CDR3 is TGCAGTGCTAGAGCGGGGGGACCCGGGGAGCTGTTTTTT. Its protein product is CSARAGGPGELFF. This sequence joins TRBV20-1 and TRBJ2-2; TRBD2 matches at 7 bases. With V trimmed by 1 base and J by 6 bases, 2 bases remained unmatched. The CDR3 runs 13 residues. Germline assignment: CDR1 DFQATT and CDR2 SNEGSKA (reference sequence).

The CDR3 DNA reads as TGTGCCAGCAGTTTATCGGTCTACTCCTACGAGCAGTACTTC. Translation gives CASSLSVYSYEQYF. The chain is built from TRBV28 and TRBJ2-7; no clear D gene. Trimming pared 1 base from V and 0 bases from J, leaving 7 bases between. The CDR3 consists of 14 residues. CDR1 is MDHEN, CDR2 SYDVKM, per germline. The variable domain in full, with the rest retrieved from reference TRBV28 and TRBJ2-7, is DVKVTQSSRYLVKRTGEKVFLECVQDMDHENMFWYRQDPGLGLRLIYFSYDVKMKEKGDIPEGYSVSREKKERFSLILESASTNQTSMYLCASSLSVYSYEQYFGPGTRLTVT.

The table lists this clonotype with many counts. CDR3 coding DNA: TGTGCCAGCAGCTTAGGTGGATTTAACTATGGGGCCAACGTCCTGACTTTC. Translated, it gives CASSLGGFNYGANVLTF. This chain joins TRBV5-4 and TRBJ2-6; D uncertain. V shed 2 bases and J shed 3 bases, with 15 bases lying between them. The CDR3 has 17 amino acids. CDR1 and CDR2 (germline): SGHNT, YYREEE (reference sequence).

This clonotype was detected ten times or more. The chain joins TRBV14 to TRBJ2-7, with 8 bases fitting TRBD1. This CDR3 contains 16 residues. Germline loops: CDR1 SGHDN, CDR2 FVKESK. Trimming took 4 bases from V and 0 from J; bases not matched to a gene: 8. Written as DNA, the CDR3 is TGTGCCAGCAGCCGAACCACCGGGACAGGCTCCTACGAGCAGTACTTC. Its translation is CASSRTTGTGSYEQYF.

The rearrangement joins TRBV19 to TRBJ2-1; D may be TRBD1 or TRBD2 (5 bases each). This CDR3 has 16 amino acids. The germline V gene encodes CDR1 LNHDA and CDR2 SQIVND (reference sequence). The germline V and J ends were trimmed by 0 bases and 7 bases, with 16 bases remaining between them. The CDR3 is CASSIEGPGHGNEQFF. The CDR3 DNA sequence: TGTGCCAGTAGTATAGAGGGACCAGGCCACGGGAATGAGCAGTTCTTC.

In the case of this clonotype: One base away lies a much larger clone, so this may be a sequencing read error. The V and J genes are TRBV7-8 and TRBJ2-3; weak D call: TRBD2 (6 bases). Germline V lookup: CDR1 SGHVS, CDR2 FQNEAQ. CDR3 length: 16 amino acids. CDR3 bases: TGTACCAGCAGCTCACCCGGGACTGATAGCACAGATACGCAGTATTTT. Its translation is CTSSSPGTDSTDTQYF.

CDR3 DNA: TGTGCCAGCAGCTTGGCGATCTACAATGAGCAGTTCTTC. This codes for CASSLAIYNEQFF. This sequence joins TRBV5-5 and TRBJ2-1, with D unresolved. V shed 0 bases and J shed 3 bases, with 4 bases lying between them. From germline, CDR1 is SGHKS and CDR2 YYEKEE (reference sequence). The CDR3 is 13 amino acids.

This clonotype was observed at least ten times. The V call is TRBV10-3, the J call TRBJ1-1; 7 bases are shared with TRBD1. Per the germline V gene, CDR1 is ENHRY and CDR2 is SYGVKD. CDR3 length: 16 residues. V shed 5 bases, J shed 0 bases, and the junction held 9 bases outside the gene matches. The DNA of the CDR3 is TGTGCCATCAGTCCGGAGCAGGGGGGAATGAACACTGAAGCTTTCTTT. Protein product: CAISPEQGGMNTEAFF.

This clonotype came up many times. The chain is built from TRBV10-1 and TRBJ1-1, with D possibly matching TRBD1 (5 bases). This CDR3 comprises 12 residues. V was pared by 8 bases and J by 7 bases, with 14 bases between. The germline CDR1 and CDR2 sequences are WNHNN and SYGVQD (reference sequence). The CDR3: CASGATQREAFF. Here the CDR3 DNA reads TGCGCCAGCGGGGCCACTCAACGTGAAGCTTTCTTT.

This clonotype was seen more than once but under ten times. CDR3: CAIQTGTTNTEAFF. The DNA of the CDR3 is TGTGCCATCCAGACAGGGACCACCAACACTGAAGCTTTCTTT. The chain uses TRBV28 and TRBJ1-1; 7 nucleotides line up with TRBD1. The CDR3 runs 14 residues. V shed 10 bases, J shed 2 bases, and the junction held 10 bases outside the gene matches. Germline V gene sequence: CDR1 MDHEN, CDR2 SYDVKM.

The V gene is TRBV20-1, the J gene TRBJ2-3; no definite D call. Trimming pared 7 bases from V and 0 bases from J, leaving 14 bases between. Germline CDR1 and CDR2: DFQATT and SNEGSKA (reference sequence). CDR3 length: 14 amino acids. The CDR3 nucleotides are TGCAGTGTCCCGAGTTTAGCTAGCACAGATACGCAGTATTTT. Translated, it gives CSVPSLASTDTQYF.

This clonotype was counted ten times or more. The chain uses TRBV5-1 and TRBJ1-2; D ambiguous. The germline V and J ends were trimmed by 5 bases and 2 bases, with 10 bases remaining between them. Germline V CDR1 and CDR2: SGHRS, YFSETQ. The CDR3 extends over 13 amino acids. The CDR3 DNA sequence: TGCGCCAGCAGTACTGCACAGAACTATGGCTACACCTTC. Protein sequence: CASSTAQNYGYTF.

In its sample, this clonotype was seen a few times. This rearrangement joins TRBV25-1 to TRBJ2-2, with 8 bases aligning to TRBD2. V trimming: 8 bases; J trimming: 3 bases; junction bases outside the gene matches: 11. The length of the CDR3 is 16 residues. The germline V gene encodes CDR1 MGHDK and CDR2 SYGVNS. CDR3 DNA sequence: TGTGCCAGCGGGGTGCGGGAGGTCCTGGACACCGGGGAGCTGTTTTTT. Amino acid sequence: CASGVREVLDTGELFF.

This clonotype was seen many times. The chain employs TRBV5-6 and TRBJ1-5; 8 positions agree with TRBD1. V was clipped by 0 bases and J by 2 bases; unmatched bases: 1. The germline V gene encodes CDR1 SGHDT and CDR2 YYEEEE. The CDR3 loop spans 15 amino acids. CDR3 bases: TGTGCCAGCAGCTTGGCAGGGGGCGGCAATCAGCCCCAGCATTTT. Protein product: CASSLAGGGNQPQHF.

The chain carries TRBV20-1 and TRBJ2-6, with D perhaps TRBD1 (5 bases). Germline CDR1 reads DFQATT; CDR2 reads SNEGSKA (reference sequence). The CDR3 sequence is 13 residues long. In DNA, the CDR3 is TGCAGCGGCAGGGCAGCTGGGGCCAACGTCCTGACTTTC. Translating gives CSGRAAGANVLTF.

This clonotype was seen ten or more times. The chain is built from TRBV10-2 and TRBJ2-4; D is tentatively TRBD1 or TRBD2 (5 bases each). The CDR3 has 15 amino acids. V lost 3 bases, J lost 0 bases, and 9 bases lay in between. Germline lookup yields CDR1 WSHSY and CDR2 SAAADI. In DNA form, the CDR3 reads TGCGCCAGCAGTGACGGGACCCTAGCCAAAAACATTCAGTACTTC. It encodes CASSDGTLAKNIQYF.

This clonotype was recorded at least ten times. V is TRBV6-6 and J is TRBJ1-6; the D gene is possibly TRBD1 (6 bases). Germline values: CDR1 MNHNY, CDR2 SVGAGI (reference sequence). Trimming removed 4 bases from V and 12 bases from J, with 16 bases in between. The CDR3 runs to 14 residues. The CDR3 DNA is TGTGCCAGCAGTTCGACACGGGGGCTTGGACCCCTCCACTTT. It codes for CASSSTRGLGPLHF.

This clonotype was recorded at least ten times. The V gene is TRBV12-3 or TRBV12-4, the J gene TRBJ1-4; 9 nucleotides match TRBD1. V was clipped by 4 bases and J by 6 bases; unmatched bases: 6. The CDR3 is 15 amino acids. The CDR3 DNA is TGTGCCAGCAGTTCAGCCCGGACAGGGGATGAAAAACTGTTTTTT. Amino acid sequence: CASSSARTGDEKLFF.